This TCR beta chain was sequenced in a study of human T cells and chemical hapten exposure. The overall study: Alopecia areata, totalis or universalis was found in mostly female patients.

This CDR3 is 15 amino acids long. V was cut by 1 base and J by 7 bases, with 14 bases left in between. The sample's time point: patch test 1, 2 weeks after DPC sensitization. Sample treatment: therapeutic diphenylcyclopropenone sensitization with weekly scalp DPC. TCRdb re-derived calls from the RACE reads in MiXCR, one entry per CDR3 protein. In the table there are 350,000 or so distinct CDR3 sequences, approximately 6.3% of which are singletons. There are a few counts of this clonotype. The rearrangement uses TRBV12-3 or TRBV12-4 and TRBJ1-5; no clear D. The clonotype comes from a woman between 18 and 29 years old with alopecia areata. Some clones in this sample may be carry-over from other donors' samples. Sequenced material: whole blood, taken in connection with sensitization to the hapten diphenylcyclopropenone (DPC). The CDR3 spells CASSLGARKGQPQHF. CDR3 in DNA: TGTGCCAGCAGTTTAGGGGCCAGGAAAGGACAGCCCCAGCATTTT.